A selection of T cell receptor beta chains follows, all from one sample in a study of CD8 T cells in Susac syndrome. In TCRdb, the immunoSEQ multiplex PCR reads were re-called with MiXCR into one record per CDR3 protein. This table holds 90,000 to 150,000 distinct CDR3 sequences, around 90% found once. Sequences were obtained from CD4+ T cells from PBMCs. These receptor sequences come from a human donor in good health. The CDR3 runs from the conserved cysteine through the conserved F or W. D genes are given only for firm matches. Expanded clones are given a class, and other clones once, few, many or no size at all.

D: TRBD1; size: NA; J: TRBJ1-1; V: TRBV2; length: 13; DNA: TGTGCCGGAGGGGACAGGAGAGGGACTGAAGCTTTCTTT; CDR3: CAGGDRRGTEAFF
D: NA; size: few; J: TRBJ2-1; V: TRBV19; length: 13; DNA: TGTGCCAGTAGTATCGGCAGGGTTGATGAGCAGTTCTTC; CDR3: CASSIGRVDEQFF
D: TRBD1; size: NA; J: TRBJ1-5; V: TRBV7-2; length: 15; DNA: TGTGCCAGCAGCGTGGACAGGGGTTTTAATCAGCCCCAGCATTTT; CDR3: CASSVDRGFNQPQHF
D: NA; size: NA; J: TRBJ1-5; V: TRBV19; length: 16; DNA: TGTGCCAGTAGTATATCGTCACAGGGCAGCTTACAGCCCCAGCATTTT; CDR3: CASSISSQGSLQPQHF
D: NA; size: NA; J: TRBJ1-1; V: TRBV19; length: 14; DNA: TGTGCCAGTAGTCCCATCAGGGACGACACTGAAGCTTTCTTT; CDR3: CASSPIRDDTEAFF
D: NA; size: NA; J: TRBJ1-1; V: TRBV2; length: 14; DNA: TGTGCCAGCAGGAGCAGGGTCTCGGACACTGAAGCTTTCTTT; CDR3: CASRSRVSDTEAFF
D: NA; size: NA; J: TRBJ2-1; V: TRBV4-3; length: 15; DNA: TGCGCCAGCAGCCAAGCAGAGGCAGGCTTCGCTGAGCAGTTCTTC; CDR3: CASSQAEAGFAEQFF
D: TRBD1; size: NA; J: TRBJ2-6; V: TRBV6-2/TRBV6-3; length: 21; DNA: TGTGCCAGCAGTCACCCTCGAACGCCGGGACAGGGGGCTTCTGGGGCCAACGTCCTGACTTTC; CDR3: CASSHPRTPGQGASGANVLTF
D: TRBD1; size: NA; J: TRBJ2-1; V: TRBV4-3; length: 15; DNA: TGCGCCACGGGGGACAGGGACTCATCCTACAATGAGCAGTTCTTC; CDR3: CATGDRDSSYNEQFF
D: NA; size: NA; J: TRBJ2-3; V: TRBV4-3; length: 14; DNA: TGCGCCAGCAGAGCCAAGATGAGTGGGGAGGCGCAGTATTTT; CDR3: CASRAKMSGEAQYF
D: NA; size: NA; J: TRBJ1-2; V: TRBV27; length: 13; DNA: TGTGCCAGCAGTCTCAGGGAGGTGGGTGGCTACACCTTC; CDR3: CASSLREVGGYTF
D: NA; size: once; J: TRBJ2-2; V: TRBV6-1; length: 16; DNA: TGTGCCAGCAGAGAACCGGGACCCCCGAACACCGGGGAGCTGTTTTTT; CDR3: CASREPGPPNTGELFF
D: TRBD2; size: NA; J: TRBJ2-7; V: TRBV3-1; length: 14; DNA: TGTGCCAGCAGCCAAGGGACTAGAACCTACGAGCAGTACTTC; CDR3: CASSQGTRTYEQYF
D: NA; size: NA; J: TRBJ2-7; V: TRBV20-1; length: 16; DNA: TGCAGTGCTACCGAAGGAATTCAGGGGCGCTCCTACGAGCAGTACTTC; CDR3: CSATEGIQGRSYEQYF
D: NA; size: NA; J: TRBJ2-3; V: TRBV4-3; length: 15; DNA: TGCGCCAGCAGCCAAGATTCGGGGGACACAGATACGCAGTATTTT; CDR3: CASSQDSGDTDTQYF
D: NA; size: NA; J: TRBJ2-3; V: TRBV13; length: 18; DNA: TGTGCCAGCAGCTCGACAGGGATTAGCGGGACTTACACAGATACGCAGTATTTT; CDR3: CASSSTGISGTYTDTQYF
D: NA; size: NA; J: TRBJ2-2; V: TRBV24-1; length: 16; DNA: TGTGCCACCAGTGATTCGGCGGGAAAGGACACCGGGGAGCTGTTTTTT; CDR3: CATSDSAGKDTGELFF
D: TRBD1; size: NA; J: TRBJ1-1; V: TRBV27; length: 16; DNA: TGTGCCAGCAGTTTTTCGGCAGGGGGTTTTGGCACTGAAGCTTTCTTT; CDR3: CASSFSAGGFGTEAFF
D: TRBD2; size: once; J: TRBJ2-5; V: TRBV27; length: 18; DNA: TGTGCCAGCAGTGGACCCCCGTGGGGACTAAACCACCAAGAGACCCAGTACTTC; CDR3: CASSGPPWGLNHQETQYF
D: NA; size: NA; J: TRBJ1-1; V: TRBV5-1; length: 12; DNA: TGCGCCAGCAGCTTGGAAGGCCCAGAAGCTTTCTTT; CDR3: CASSLEGPEAFF
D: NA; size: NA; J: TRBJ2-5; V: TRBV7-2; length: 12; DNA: TGTGCCAGCAGCAGGGTTGTTGAGACCCAGTACTTC; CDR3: CASSRVVETQYF
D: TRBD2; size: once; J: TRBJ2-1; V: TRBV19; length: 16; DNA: TGTGCCAGTAGTATCGGGCCTGGACTAGTGTTCCATGAGCAGTTCTTC; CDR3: CASSIGPGLVFHEQFF
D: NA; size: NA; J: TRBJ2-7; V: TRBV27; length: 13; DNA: TGTGCCAGCCGATGGGGCAGGGACTACGAGCAGTACTTC; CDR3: CASRWGRDYEQYF
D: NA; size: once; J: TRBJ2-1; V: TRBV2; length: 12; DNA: TGTGCCAGCAGCTCAGGGTTATATGAGCAGTTCTTC; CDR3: CASSSGLYEQFF
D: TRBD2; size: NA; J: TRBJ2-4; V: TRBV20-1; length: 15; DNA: TGCAGTGCTGTAGGGACTAGCAGGGCCAAAAACATTCAGTACTTC; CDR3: CSAVGTSRAKNIQYF
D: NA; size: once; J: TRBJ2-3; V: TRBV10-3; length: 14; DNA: TGTGCCATCAGTGATTACCCCGTCACAGATACGCAGTATTTT; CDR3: CAISDYPVTDTQYF
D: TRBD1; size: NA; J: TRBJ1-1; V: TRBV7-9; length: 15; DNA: TGTGCCAGCAGCCCGCGACAGGGAGTGAACACTGAAGCTTTCTTT; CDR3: CASSPRQGVNTEAFF
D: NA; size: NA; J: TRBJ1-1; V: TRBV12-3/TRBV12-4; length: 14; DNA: TGTGCCAGCCGACTAAGATCCTCTGGGACTGAAGCTTTCTTT; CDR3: CASRLRSSGTEAFF
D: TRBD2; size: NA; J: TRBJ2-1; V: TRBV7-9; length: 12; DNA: TGTGCCAGCGGGAGGGCCGTTAATGAGCAGTTCTTC; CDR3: CASGRAVNEQFF
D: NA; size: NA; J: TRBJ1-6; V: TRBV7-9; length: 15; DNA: TGTGCCAGCAGCGTCCGGATCCGGCCGATTCCACCCCTCCACTTT; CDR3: CASSVRIRPIPPLHF
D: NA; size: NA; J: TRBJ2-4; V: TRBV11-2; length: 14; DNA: TGTGCCAGCAGCTTAGTTGGGAGGGGGAACATTCAGTACTTC; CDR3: CASSLVGRGNIQYF
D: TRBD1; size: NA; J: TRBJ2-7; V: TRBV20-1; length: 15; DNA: TGCAGTGCTAGAGATCCGGGACAGGGGGCCTACGAGCAGTACTTC; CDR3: CSARDPGQGAYEQYF
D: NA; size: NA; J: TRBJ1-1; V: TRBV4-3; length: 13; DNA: TGCGCCAGCAGCCAAGAGGGGGACACTGAAGCTTTCTTT; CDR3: CASSQEGDTEAFF
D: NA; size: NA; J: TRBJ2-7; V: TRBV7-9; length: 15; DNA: TGTGCCAGCAGCTTAGGGGACTCCCGGACCTACGAGCAGTACTTC; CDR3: CASSLGDSRTYEQYF
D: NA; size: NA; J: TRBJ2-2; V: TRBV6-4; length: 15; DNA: TGTGCCAGCAGACCGGACCCTTTGAGCACCGGGGAGCTGTTTTTT; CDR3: CASRPDPLSTGELFF
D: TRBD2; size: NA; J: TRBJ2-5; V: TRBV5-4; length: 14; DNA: TGTGCCAGCAGCTCAGCGGGAAGGGGAGAGACCCAGTACTTC; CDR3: CASSSAGRGETQYF
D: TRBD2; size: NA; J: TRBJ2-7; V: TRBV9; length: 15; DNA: TGTGCCAGCAGCGCGGCCGGACTAGCGGGAGACGAGCAGTACTTC; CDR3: CASSAAGLAGDEQYF
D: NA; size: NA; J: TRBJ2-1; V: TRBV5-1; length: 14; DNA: TGCGCCAGCAGCTCGGGACGGTCCTACAATGAGCAGTTCTTC; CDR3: CASSSGRSYNEQFF
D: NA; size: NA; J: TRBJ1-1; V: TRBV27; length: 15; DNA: TGTGCCAGCAGTTTAGAGGTCCACCCGAACACTGAAGCTTTCTTT; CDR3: CASSLEVHPNTEAFF
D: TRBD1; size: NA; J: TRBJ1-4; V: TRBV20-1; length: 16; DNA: TGCAGTGCCCCGGACAGGGACCAGGGATTTAATGAAAAACTGTTTTTT; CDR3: CSAPDRDQGFNEKLFF
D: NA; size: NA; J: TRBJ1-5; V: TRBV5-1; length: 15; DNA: TGCGCCAGCAGCCTGTACGACAGGACCGAACAGCCCCAGCATTTT; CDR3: CASSLYDRTEQPQHF
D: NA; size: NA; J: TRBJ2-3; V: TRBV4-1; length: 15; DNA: TGCGCCAGCAGTCTGAGGGCAGGGGCCATAGATACGCAGTATTTT; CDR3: CASSLRAGAIDTQYF
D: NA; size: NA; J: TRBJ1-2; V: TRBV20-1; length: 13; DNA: TGCAGTGCTAGGGCGACGGTATCATATGGCTACACCTTC; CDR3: CSARATVSYGYTF
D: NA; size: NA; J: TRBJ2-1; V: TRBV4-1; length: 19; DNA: TGCGCCAGCAGCCAAGGGTGGGCAGGATTTGCACTTGGGCACAATGAGCAGTTCTTC; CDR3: CASSQGWAGFALGHNEQFF
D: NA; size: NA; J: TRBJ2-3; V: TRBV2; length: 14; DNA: TGTGCCAGCCGCTTGAGGGGGGCGGGGGATACGCAGTATTTT; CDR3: CASRLRGAGDTQYF
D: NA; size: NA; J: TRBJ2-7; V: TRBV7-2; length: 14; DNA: TGTGCCAGCAGCTTACCAGGGGCGAAATACGAGCAGTACTTC; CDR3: CASSLPGAKYEQYF
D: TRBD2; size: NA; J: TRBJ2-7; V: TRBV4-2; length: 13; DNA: TGTGCCAGCAGGGCTAGCGGGGAGAGGGAGCAGTACTTC; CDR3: CASRASGEREQYF